The 14 T cell receptor beta chains in this list originate from one sample, sequenced in a study of blood T cell repertoires in COVID-19. Sequencing used immunoSEQ multiplex PCR; TCRdb keeps in-frame clones, though not all of them. The data hold around 67,000 clones, with roughly nine tenths observed a single time. Sequenced: peripheral blood. The receptors derive from a woman aged 80 or over with acute or convalescent COVID-19.

The V gene is TRBV19, the J gene TRBJ1-4, with D possibly TRBD1 on 6 matching bases. The germline gives CDR1 LNHDA, CDR2 SQIVND (reference sequence). The V end was cut by 7 bases, the J end by 5 bases, with 14 bases between. The CDR3 spans 14 residues. The CDR3 protein is CASIDQGLNEKLFF. CDR3 bases: TGTGCCAGTATCGATCAGGGGTTGAATGAAAAACTGTTTTTT.

V gene TRBV27 combines with J gene TRBJ2-1; D may be TRBD1 (5 bases). The germline V gene encodes CDR1 MNHEY and CDR2 SMNVEV (reference sequence). The CDR3 is 15 amino acids. V was shortened by 8 bases and J by 0 bases, with 14 bases between the two germline ends. CDR3 sequence (DNA): TGTGCCAGCGGGGTCTGGGGCCTCTCCTACAATGAGCAGTTCTTC. It encodes CASGVWGLSYNEQFF.

The rearrangement joins TRBV11-2 to TRBJ2-6, with 9 nucleotides matching TRBD2. The CDR3 is 18 amino acids. The J segment lost 2 bases and the V segment lost 4 bases, leaving 9 bases of the junction unmatched. Per the germline V gene, CDR1 is SGHAT and CDR2 is FQNNGV. The CDR3, as DNA: TGTGCCAGCAGCTCCCCCCACGGCGGGAGGGCTGGGGCCAACGTCCTGACTTTC. It yields the protein CASSSPHGGRAGANVLTF.

The rearrangement links TRBV28 to TRBJ1-6; a possible D gene is TRBD1 (6 bases). The V end was cut by 4 bases, the J end by 11 bases, with 15 bases between. In germline, CDR1 is MDHEN, CDR2 SYDVKM. The CDR3 extends over 14 amino acids. CDR3 in amino acids: CASSSNRVWTPLHF. The CDR3 region has the DNA TGTGCCAGCAGTTCGAACAGGGTGTGGACACCCCTCCACTTT.

This sequence joins TRBV3-1 (or the pseudogene TRBV3-2) and TRBJ2-7; perhaps TRBD1 as D (6 bases). V shed 0 bases and J shed 4 bases, with 7 bases lying between them. The CDR3 contains 13 residues. Germline CDR1 LGHDT, CDR2 YNNKEL (reference sequence). CDR3 in amino acids: CASSQEQGYEQYF. The CDR3 DNA sequence: TGTGCCAGCAGCCAAGAACAGGGTTACGAGCAGTACTTC.

The chain uses TRBV29-1 and TRBJ2-1; TRBD2 matches 8 bases. The CDR3 loop spans 13 amino acids. With V trimmed by 3 bases and J by 6 bases, 4 bases remained unmatched. Germline CDR1 reads SQVTM; CDR2 reads ANQGSEA. This CDR3 reads CSVEMLAGNEQFF. The CDR3, as DNA: TGCAGCGTTGAGATGCTAGCGGGCAATGAGCAGTTCTTC.

The genes are TRBV7-2 and TRBJ2-5, with TRBD1 as a possible D gene (6 bases). CDR1 and CDR2 (germline): SGHTA, FQGNSA. The CDR3 contains 13 residues. The V gene lost 1 base and the J gene lost 4 bases, with 7 bases spanning the gap. The CDR3: CASSLGGRETQYF. For the CDR3, the DNA is TGTGCCAGCAGCTTAGGGGGGCGAGAGACCCAGTACTTC.

J is TRBJ2-2 and V is TRBV24-1; D is possibly TRBD1 (6 bases). From germline, CDR1 is KGHDR and CDR2 SFDVKD. Trimming pared 9 bases from V and 6 bases from J, leaving 16 bases between. The length of the CDR3 is 14 residues. The CDR3 nucleotides read TGTGCCACCGACAGGTGGGATAGGGCCGGGGAGCTGTTTTTT. It translates to CATDRWDRAGELFF.

CDR3 residues: CASRIQELDEKLFF. In DNA, the CDR3 is TGTGCCAGCAGGATACAGGAGTTGGACGAAAAACTGTTTTTT. V gene TRBV2 combines with J gene TRBJ1-4, with D possibly being TRBD1 (5 bases). Germline-derived CDR1 and CDR2 are SNHLY and FYNNEI. The CDR3 is 14 amino acids. V was shortened by 6 bases and J by 8 bases, with 16 bases between the two germline ends.

This clone was seen a few times. This chain connects TRBV5-6 to TRBJ2-2, with D possibly being TRBD2 (6 bases). Trimming left V 3 bases short and J 4 bases short, with 16 bases between. This CDR3 has 16 residues. Germline-derived CDR1 and CDR2 are SGHDT and YYEEEE. The chain's CDR3 is CASSWGMGTGTGELFF. The CDR3 region has the DNA TGTGCCAGCAGCTGGGGGATGGGGACTGGCACCGGGGAGCTGTTTTTT. Filled out from reference TRBV5-6 and TRBJ2-2, the complete variable domain reads DAGVTQSPTHLIKTRGQQVTLRCSPKSGHDTVSWYQQALGQGPQFIFQYYEEEERQRGNFPDRFSGHQFPNYSSELNVNALLLGDSALYLCASSWGMGTGTGELFFGEGSRLTVL.

The chain joins TRBV5-1 to TRBJ1-5; D may be TRBD1 (5 bases). Between the trimmed V and J ends, which lost 1 base and 4 bases, there was a span of 9 bases. This CDR3 contains 14 residues. Germline V gene sequence: CDR1 SGHRS, CDR2 YFSETQ. DNA of the CDR3: TGCGCCAGCAGCTTGCGTCCAGGGAATCAGCCCCAGCATTTT. This encodes CASSLRPGNQPQHF.

Regarding this clone: At one of its ends the junction is not consistent with the germline gene, which may arise from a read error. The gene calls are TRBV4-2 and TRBJ1-2; TRBD1 might be the D (6 bases). Looked up from germline, CDR1 is LGHNA and CDR2 is YNFKEQ. This CDR3 contains 14 residues. The CDR3 reads CASSEEQGSEGYTF. The CDR3 coding sequence is TGTGCCAGCAGCGAAGAACAGGGAAGCGAGGGCTACACCTTC.

V usage is TRBV7-3 and J usage is TRBJ2-1; a weak D match, TRBD2 (5 bases). Trimming pared 3 bases from V and 8 bases from J, leaving 11 bases between. CDR1 is SGHTA, CDR2 FQGTGA, per germline. The CDR3 runs to 13 residues. CDR3 in amino acids: CASSFRRMDEQFF. The CDR3 DNA reads TGTGCCAGCAGCTTCAGGAGGATGGATGAGCAGTTCTTC.

The chain carries TRBV3-1 (or the pseudogene TRBV3-2) and TRBJ2-3, with D perhaps TRBD2 (6 bases). Trimming stripped 3 bases from V and 4 bases from J, with 8 bases between. The CDR3 loop spans 13 amino acids. CDR1 is LGHDT, CDR2 YNNKEL, per germline (reference sequence). DNA of the CDR3: TGTGCCAGCAGCCAGGAGGGAGCAGATACGCAGTATTTT. As protein: CASSQEGADTQYF.